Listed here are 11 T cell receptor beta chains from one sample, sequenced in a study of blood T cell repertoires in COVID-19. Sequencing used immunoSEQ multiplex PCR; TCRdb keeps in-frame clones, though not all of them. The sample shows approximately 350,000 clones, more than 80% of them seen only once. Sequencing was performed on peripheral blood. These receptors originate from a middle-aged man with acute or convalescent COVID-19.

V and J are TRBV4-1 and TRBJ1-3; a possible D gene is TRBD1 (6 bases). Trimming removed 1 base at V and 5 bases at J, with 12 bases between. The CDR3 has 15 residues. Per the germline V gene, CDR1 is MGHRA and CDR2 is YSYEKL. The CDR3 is CASSQVAWGRNTIYF. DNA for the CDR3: TGCGCCAGCAGCCAAGTGGCCTGGGGGCGAAACACCATATATTTT.

The CDR3: CASAVSNTEAFF. As DNA, the CDR3 is TGTGCCAGCGCTGTCAGTAACACTGAAGCTTTCTTT. The chain has TRBV12-3 or TRBV12-4 and TRBJ1-1; D unresolved. V was pared by 8 bases and J by 2 bases, with 9 bases between. The CDR3 length is 12 residues.

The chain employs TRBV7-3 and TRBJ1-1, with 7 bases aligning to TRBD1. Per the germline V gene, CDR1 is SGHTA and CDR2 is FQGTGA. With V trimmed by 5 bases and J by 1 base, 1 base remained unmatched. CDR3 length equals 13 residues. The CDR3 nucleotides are TGTGCCAGCAGCACAGGGGCGAACACTGAAGCTTTCTTT. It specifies CASSTGANTEAFF.

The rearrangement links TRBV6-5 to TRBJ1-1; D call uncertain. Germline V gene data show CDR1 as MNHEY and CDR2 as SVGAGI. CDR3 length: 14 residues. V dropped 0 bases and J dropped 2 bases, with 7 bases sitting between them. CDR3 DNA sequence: TGTGCCAGCAGTTACTCCGGGATAAACACTGAAGCTTTCTTT. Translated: CASSYSGINTEAFF.

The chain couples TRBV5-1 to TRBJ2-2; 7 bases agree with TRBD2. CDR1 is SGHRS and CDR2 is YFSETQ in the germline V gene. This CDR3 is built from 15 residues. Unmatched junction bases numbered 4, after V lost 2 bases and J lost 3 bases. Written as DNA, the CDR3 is TGCGCCAGCAGCTTCTCGAGCGGGGACACCGGGGAGCTGTTTTTT. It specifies CASSFSSGDTGELFF. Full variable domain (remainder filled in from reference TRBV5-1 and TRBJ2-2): KAGVTQTPRYLIKTRGQQVTLSCSPISGHRSVSWYQQTPGQGLQFLFEYFSETQRNKGNFPGRFSGRQFSNSRSEMNVSTLELGDSALYLCASSFSSGDTGELFFGEGSRLTVL.

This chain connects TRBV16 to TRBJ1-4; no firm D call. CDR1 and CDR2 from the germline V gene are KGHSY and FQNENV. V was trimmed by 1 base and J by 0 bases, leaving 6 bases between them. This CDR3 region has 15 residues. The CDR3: CASSQLVATNEKLFF. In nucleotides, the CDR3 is TGTGCCAGCAGCCAATTGGTAGCAACTAATGAAAAACTGTTTTTT.

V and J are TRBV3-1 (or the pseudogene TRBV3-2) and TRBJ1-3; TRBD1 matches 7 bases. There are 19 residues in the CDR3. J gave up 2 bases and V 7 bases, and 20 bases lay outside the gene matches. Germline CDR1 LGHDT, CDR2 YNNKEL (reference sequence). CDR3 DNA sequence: TGTGCCAGCACCTATAACAGGGGAAGGTTCCCAGGGGCTGGAAACACCATATATTTT. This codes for CASTYNRGRFPGAGNTIYF.

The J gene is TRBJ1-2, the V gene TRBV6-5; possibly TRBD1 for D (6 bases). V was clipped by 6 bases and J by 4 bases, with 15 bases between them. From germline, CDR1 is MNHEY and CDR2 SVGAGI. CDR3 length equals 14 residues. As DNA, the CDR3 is TGTGCCAGCAGAAGGACGACAGGTACCTATGGCTACACCTTC. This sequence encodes CASRRTTGTYGYTF.

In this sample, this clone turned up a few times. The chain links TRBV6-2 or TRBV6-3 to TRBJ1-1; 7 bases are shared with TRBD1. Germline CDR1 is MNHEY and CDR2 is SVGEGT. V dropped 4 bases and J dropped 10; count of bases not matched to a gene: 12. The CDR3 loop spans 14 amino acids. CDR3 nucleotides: TGTGCCAGCAGTTCTAACTTCGAGGGGGCTGGAGCTTTCTTT. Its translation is CASSSNFEGAGAFF.

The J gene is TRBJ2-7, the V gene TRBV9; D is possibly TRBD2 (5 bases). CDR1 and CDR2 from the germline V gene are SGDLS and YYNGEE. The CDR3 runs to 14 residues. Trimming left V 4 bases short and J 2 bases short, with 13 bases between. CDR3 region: CASSSRNGAYEQYF. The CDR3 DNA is TGTGCCAGCAGCTCTCGTAACGGGGCCTACGAGCAGTACTTC.

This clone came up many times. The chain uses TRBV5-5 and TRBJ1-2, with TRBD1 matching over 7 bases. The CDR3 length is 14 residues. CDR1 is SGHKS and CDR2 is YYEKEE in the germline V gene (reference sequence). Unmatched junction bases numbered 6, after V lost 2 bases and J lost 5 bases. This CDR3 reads CASSFQGVEYGYTF. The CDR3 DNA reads TGTGCCAGCAGCTTTCAGGGGGTGGAATATGGCTACACCTTC.